The TCR beta chain under discussion was sequenced for a study of metastatic and nonmetastatic thyroid tumors. About the research overall: Thyroid patients, malignant and benign, had repertoires compared across blood and tumor or nodule tissue. Points from the study as a whole: The study reportedly found significantly higher TCR beta diversity in malignant thyroid tumors than benign nodules, in blood and tumor.

This clone was observed a few times. Its specificity is not known. No treatment had been given to any patient before thyroid surgery. Per the authors' pipeline: A distant-metastasis classifier for papillary thyroid cancer was built using CDR3 differences across clinicopathological groups. TCRdb re-called clones from the PCR reads using MiXCR. It is TCRdb's table, rather than the study itself, that gives the V and J calls and clone size. The sample lists around 25,000 clones; roughly a quarter were seen once. The source material was blood. The receptor comes from a male donor with papillary thyroid cancer or a benign thyroid nodule (not recorded which). Some clones in this sample may be carry-over from other donors' samples.

Here the CDR3 reads CASSMNFHNEAFF. Written as DNA, the CDR3 is TGTGCCAGCAGTATGAACTTTCACAATGAAGCTTTCTTT. The chain links TRBV27 to TRBJ1-1; D ambiguous. The germline V and J ends were trimmed by 5 bases and 7 bases, with 14 bases remaining between them. The CDR3 extends over 13 amino acids. Germline V gene data show CDR1 as MNHEY and CDR2 as SMNVEV (reference sequence).